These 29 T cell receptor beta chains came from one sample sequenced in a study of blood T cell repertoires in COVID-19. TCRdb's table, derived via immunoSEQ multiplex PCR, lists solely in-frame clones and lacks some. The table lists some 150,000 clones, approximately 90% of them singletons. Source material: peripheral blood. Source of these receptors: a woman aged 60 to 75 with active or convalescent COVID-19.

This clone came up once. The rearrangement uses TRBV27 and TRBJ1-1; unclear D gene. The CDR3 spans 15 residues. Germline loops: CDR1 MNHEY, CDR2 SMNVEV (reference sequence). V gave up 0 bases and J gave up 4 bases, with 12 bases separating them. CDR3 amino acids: CASSLSRGLGTEAFF. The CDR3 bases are TGTGCCAGCAGTTTATCACGGGGTTTGGGCACTGAAGCTTTCTTT.

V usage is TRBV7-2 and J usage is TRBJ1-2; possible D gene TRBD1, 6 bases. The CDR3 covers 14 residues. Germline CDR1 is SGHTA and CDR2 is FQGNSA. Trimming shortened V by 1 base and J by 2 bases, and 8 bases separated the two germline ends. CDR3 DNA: TGTGCCAGCAGCTTAGGGACAGCCAACTATGGCTACACCTTC. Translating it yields CASSLGTANYGYTF.

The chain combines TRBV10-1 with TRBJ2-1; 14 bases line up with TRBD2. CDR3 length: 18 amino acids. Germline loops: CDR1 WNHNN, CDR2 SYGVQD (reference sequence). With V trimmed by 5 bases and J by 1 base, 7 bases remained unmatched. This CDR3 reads CASSRTSGGPGSYNEQFF. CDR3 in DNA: TGCGCCAGCAGTCGGACTAGCGGGGGGCCCGGTTCCTACAATGAGCAGTTCTTC.

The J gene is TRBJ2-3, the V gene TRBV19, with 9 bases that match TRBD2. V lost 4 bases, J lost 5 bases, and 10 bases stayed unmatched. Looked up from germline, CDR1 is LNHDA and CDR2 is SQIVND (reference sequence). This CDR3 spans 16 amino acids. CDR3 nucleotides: TGTGCCAGTAGTAACCAGGGCGGGGGGGCCGGAGATACGCAGTATTTT. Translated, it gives CASSNQGGGAGDTQYF. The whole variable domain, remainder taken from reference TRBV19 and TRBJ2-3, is DGGITQSPKYLFRKEGQNVTLSCEQNLNHDAMYWYRQDPGQGLRLIYYSQIVNDFQKGDIAEGYSVSREKKESFPLTVTSAQKNPTAFYLCASSNQGGGAGDTQYFGPGTRLTVL.

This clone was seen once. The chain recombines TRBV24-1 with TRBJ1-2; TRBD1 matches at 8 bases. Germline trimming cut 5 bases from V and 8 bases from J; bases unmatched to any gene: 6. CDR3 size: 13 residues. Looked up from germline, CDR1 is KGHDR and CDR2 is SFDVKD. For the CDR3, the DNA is TGTGCCACCAGTGCCGGGACAGGTGGAGGCTACACCTTC. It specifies CATSAGTGGGYTF.

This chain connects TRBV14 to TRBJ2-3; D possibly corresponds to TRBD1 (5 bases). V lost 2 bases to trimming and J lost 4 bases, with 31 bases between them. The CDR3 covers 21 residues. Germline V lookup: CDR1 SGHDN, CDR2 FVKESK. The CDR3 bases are TGTGCCAGCAGCCAAAAGGCCATCCCCCGGGCTCTAATGTGGGGCCCAGATACGCAGTATTTT. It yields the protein CASSQKAIPRALMWGPDTQYF.

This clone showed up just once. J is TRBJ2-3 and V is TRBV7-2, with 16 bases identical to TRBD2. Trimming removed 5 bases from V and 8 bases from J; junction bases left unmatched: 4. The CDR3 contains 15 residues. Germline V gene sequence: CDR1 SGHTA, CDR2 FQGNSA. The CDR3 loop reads CASSTGTSGGGTQYF. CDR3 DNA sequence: TGTGCCAGCAGCACAGGGACTAGCGGGGGGGGTACGCAGTATTTT.

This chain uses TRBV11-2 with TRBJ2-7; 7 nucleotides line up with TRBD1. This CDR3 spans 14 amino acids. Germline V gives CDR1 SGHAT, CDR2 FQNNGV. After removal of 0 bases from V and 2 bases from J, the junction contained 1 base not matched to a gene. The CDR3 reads CASSLEGGTYEQYF. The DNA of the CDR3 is TGTGCCAGCAGCTTAGAAGGGGGCACCTACGAGCAGTACTTC.

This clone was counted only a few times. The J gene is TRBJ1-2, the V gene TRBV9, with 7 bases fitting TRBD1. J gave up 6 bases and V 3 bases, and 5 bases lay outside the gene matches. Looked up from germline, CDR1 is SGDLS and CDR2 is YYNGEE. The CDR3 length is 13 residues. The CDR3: CASSAGGWDGYTF. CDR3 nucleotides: TGTGCCAGCAGCGCAGGGGGTTGGGATGGCTACACCTTC.

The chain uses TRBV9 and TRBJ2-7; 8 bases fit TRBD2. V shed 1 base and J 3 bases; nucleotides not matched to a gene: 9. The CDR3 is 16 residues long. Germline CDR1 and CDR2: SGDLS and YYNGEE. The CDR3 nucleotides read TGTGCCAGCAGCGTATCAAGTGGCGGGGGGAACTACGAGCAGTACTTC. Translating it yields CASSVSSGGGNYEQYF.

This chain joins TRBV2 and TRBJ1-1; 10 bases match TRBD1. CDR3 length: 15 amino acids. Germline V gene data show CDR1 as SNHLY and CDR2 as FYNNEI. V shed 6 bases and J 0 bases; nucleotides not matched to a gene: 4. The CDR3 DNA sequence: TGTGCCAGCAGCGGACAGGGGGGAATGAACACTGAAGCTTTCTTT. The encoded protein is CASSGQGGMNTEAFF.

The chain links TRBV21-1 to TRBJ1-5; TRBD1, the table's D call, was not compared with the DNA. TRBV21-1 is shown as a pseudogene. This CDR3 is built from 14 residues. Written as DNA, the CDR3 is TGTGCCAGCAGCAAGGAAACAGGGAGTCAGCCCCAGCATTTT. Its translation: CASSKETGSQPQHF.

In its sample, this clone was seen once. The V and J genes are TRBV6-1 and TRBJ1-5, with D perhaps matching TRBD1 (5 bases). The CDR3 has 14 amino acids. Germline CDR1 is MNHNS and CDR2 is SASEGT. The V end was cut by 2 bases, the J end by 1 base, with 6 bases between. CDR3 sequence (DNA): TGTGCCAGCAGTGAATCAGGGAGCAATCAGCCCCAGCATTTT. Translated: CASSESGSNQPQHF.

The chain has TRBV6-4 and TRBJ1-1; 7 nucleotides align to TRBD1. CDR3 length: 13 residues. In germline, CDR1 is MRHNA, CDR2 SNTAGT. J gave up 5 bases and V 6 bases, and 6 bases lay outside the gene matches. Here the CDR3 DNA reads TGTGCCAGCAGCTCTTTGACAGGGACTGAAGCTTTCTTT. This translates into CASSSLTGTEAFF.

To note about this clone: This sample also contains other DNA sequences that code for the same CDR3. CDR3 in amino acids: CASKSSGNTIYF. CDR3 bases: TGTGCCAGCAAGAGTTCTGGAAACACCATATATTTT. The V gene is TRBV6-5, the J gene TRBJ1-3; no reliable D call. This CDR3 has 12 residues. Germline assignment: CDR1 MNHEY and CDR2 SVGAGI. V lost 7 bases to trimming and J lost 1 base, with 5 bases between them.

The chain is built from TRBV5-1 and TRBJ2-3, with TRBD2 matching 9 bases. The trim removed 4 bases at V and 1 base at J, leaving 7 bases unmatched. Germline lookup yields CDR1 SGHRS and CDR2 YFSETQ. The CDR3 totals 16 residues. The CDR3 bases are TGCGCCAGCAGCCCCGGGGCTAGCGGGGGCACAGATACGCAGTATTTT. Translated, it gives CASSPGASGGTDTQYF.

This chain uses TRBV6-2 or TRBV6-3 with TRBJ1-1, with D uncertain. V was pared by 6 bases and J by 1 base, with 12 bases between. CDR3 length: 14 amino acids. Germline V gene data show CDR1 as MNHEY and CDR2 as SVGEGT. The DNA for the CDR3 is TGTGCCAGCAGCCCGCGGCGGTCGAACACTGAAGCTTTCTTT. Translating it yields CASSPRRSNTEAFF.

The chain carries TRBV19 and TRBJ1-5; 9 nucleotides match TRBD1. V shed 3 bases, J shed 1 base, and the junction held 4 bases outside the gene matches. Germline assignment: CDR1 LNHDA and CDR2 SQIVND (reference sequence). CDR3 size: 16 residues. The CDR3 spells CASSIYGTGSNQPQHF. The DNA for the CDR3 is TGTGCCAGTAGTATTTATGGGACAGGGAGCAATCAGCCCCAGCATTTT.

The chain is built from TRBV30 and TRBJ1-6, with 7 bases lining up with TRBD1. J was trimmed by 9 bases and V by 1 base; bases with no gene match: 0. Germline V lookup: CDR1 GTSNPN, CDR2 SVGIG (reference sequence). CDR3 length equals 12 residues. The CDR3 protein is CAWSGQGSPLHF. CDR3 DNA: TGTGCCTGGAGTGGACAGGGTTCACCCCTCCACTTT.

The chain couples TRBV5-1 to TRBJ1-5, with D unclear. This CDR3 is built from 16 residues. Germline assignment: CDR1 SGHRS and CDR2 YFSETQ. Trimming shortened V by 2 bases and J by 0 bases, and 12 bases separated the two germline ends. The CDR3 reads CASSFTPADSNQPQHF. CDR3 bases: TGCGCCAGCAGCTTTACTCCGGCGGATAGCAATCAGCCCCAGCATTTT.

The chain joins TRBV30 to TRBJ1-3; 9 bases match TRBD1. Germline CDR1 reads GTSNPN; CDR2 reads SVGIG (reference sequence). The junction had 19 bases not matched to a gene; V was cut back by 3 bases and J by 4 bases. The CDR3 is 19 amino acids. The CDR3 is CAWRPSWGRQGVKGNTIYF. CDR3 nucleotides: TGTGCCTGGAGACCATCCTGGGGACGACAGGGGGTAAAGGGAAACACCATATATTTT.

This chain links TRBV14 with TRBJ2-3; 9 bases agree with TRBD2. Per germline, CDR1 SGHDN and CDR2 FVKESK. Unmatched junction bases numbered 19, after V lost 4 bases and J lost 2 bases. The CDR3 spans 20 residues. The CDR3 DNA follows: TGTGCCAGCAGCCCCGGGCGGTGGCTGCGGGGGGGCTCCTCCACAGATACGCAGTATTTT. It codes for CASSPGRWLRGGSSTDTQYF.

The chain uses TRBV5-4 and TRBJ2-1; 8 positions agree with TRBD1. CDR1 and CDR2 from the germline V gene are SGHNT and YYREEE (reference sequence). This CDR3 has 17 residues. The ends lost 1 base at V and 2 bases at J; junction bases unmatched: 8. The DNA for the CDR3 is TGTGCCAGCAGCTTGAGGTCGCGGACAGGGCCCTACAATGAGCAGTTCTTC. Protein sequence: CASSLRSRTGPYNEQFF.

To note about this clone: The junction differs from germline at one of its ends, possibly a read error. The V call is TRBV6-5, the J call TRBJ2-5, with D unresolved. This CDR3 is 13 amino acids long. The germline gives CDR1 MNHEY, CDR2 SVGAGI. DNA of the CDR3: TGTGCCAGCAGTGACTCGACGCGGCAGACCCAGTACTTC. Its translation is CASSDSTRQTQYF.

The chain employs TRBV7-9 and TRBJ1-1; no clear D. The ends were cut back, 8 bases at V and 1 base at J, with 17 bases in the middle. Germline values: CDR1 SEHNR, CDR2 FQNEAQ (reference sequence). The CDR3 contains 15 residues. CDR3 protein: CASSTGMTGNTEAFF. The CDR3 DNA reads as TGTGCCAGCTCAACGGGTATGACGGGGAACACTGAAGCTTTCTTT.

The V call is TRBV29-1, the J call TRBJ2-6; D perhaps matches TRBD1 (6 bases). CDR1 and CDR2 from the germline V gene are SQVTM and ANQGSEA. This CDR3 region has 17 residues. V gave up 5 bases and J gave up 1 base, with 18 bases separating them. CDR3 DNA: TGCAGCGTTCCCGGGACACCCACCCTATCTGGGGCCAACGTCCTGACTTTC. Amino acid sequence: CSVPGTPTLSGANVLTF.

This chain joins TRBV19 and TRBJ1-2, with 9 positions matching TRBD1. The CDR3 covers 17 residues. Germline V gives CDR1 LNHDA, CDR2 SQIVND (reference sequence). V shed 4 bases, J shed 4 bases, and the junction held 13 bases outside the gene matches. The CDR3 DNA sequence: TGTGCCAGTAGTAGCCGATCGGACAGGGGTTCGGTCTATGGCTACACCTTC. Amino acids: CASSSRSDRGSVYGYTF.

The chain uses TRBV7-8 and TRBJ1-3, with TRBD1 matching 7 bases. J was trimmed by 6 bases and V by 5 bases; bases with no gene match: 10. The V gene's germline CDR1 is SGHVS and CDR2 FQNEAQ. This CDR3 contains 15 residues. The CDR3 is CASSTSGQPENTIYF. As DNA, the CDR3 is TGTGCCAGCAGCACGTCGGGACAGCCAGAAAACACCATATATTTT.

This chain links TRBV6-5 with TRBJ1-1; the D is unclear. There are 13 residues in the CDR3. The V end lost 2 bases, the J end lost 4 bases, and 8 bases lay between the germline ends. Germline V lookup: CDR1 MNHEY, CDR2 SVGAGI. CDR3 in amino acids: CASSYGLRTEAFF. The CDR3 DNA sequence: TGTGCCAGCAGTTACGGACTCCGCACTGAAGCTTTCTTT.